This T cell receptor beta chain was recovered during a study of molecular identifiers for immune sequencing clone quantification. The CDR3 has 12 amino acids. The V end lost 3 bases, the J end lost 5 bases, and 7 bases lay between the germline ends. Germline V gene data show CDR1 as LNHNV and CDR2 as YYDKDF (reference sequence). Sorted cells numbering roughly 19,000 to 1,000,000, with 10%, 30% or 50% RNA, yielded the naive CD8 libraries. Previously reported methods and listed TCR primers produced the bulk TCR libraries. TCRdb re-analysed the PCR reads in MiXCR, keeping a single row per CDR3 protein. The sample has tens of thousands of distinct CDR3 sequences; roughly 23% are singletons. Overall study findings and caveats: Same-barcode identical TCR molecules could make highly expanded clones look smaller than they are. Clones carrying above 20 RNA copies accounted for over 98% of effector molecules, under 1% in naive cells.

This clonotype showed up many times. Its antigen is not identified. This chain joins TRBV15 and TRBJ2-5; D gene unclear. Sequencing was carried out using naive CD8+ T cells from blood, with Jurkat cell RNA spiked in. Subset meaning: FACS-sorted CD8+CD4-CCR7+CD45RA+ naive T cells. This clonotype originated in a human donor in good health. Some libraries in this study had Jurkat cell RNA spiked in. CDR3 region: CATSSLLETQYF. The CDR3 coding sequence is TGTGCCACCAGCAGTCTACTCGAGACCCAGTACTTC.